This T cell receptor beta chain was retrieved from a study of blood T cell repertoires in COVID-19. V was clipped by 3 bases and J by 4 bases; unmatched bases: 7. The CDR3 has 16 residues. Germline assignment: CDR1 SGHTA and CDR2 FQGNSA. Original data processing: Amplified reference gene primers provided the basis for estimating nucleated cell counts. Clones were read by immunoSEQ multiplex PCR, and TCRdb kept only the in-frame ones, dropping some. V and J calls and clone size are those listed in that table; D and trimming were worked out from the DNA. The sample lists about 410,000 clones; over 75% were seen once. This clone was counted a few times.

The chain joins TRBV7-2 to TRBJ1-3, with 9 bases lining up with TRBD1. This sequence originates from a woman aged 35 to 49 with COVID-19, enrolled during active disease. The sample was peripheral blood. CDR3 DNA sequence: TGTGCCAGCAGCTTTTCATCCGGGACAGGGGGAAACACCATATATTTT. The encoded protein is CASSFSSGTGGNTIYF.